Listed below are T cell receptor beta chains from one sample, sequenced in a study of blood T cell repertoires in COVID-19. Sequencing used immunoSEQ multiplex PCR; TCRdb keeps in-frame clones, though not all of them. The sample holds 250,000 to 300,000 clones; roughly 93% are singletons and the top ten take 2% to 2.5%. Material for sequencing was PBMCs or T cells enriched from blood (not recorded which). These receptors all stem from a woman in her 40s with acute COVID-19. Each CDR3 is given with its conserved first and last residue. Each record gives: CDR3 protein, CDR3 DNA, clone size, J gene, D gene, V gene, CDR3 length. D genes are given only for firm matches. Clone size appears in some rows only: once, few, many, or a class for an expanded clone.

CDR3 protein: CATSREGVRTSADTQYF; CDR3 DNA: TGTGCCACCAGCAGAGAAGGAGTCCGGACAAGTGCAGATACGCAGTATTTT; clone size: -; J gene: TRBJ2-3; D gene: -; V gene: TRBV15; CDR3 length: 17
CDR3 protein: CASSLVQGSSYNSPLHF; CDR3 DNA: TGTGCCAGCAGCTTGGTCCAGGGAAGCTCCTATAATTCACCCCTCCACTTT; clone size: -; J gene: TRBJ1-6; D gene: -; V gene: TRBV5-6; CDR3 length: 17
CDR3 protein: CAVRTSGMSYNEQFF; CDR3 DNA: TGTGCCGTACGGACTAGCGGGATGTCCTACAATGAGCAGTTCTTC; clone size: -; J gene: TRBJ2-1; D gene: TRBD2; V gene: TRBV7-2; CDR3 length: 15
CDR3 protein: CASSIMAAGEWNEQYF; CDR3 DNA: TGTGCCAGTAGTATAATGGCAGCGGGAGAGTGGAACGAGCAGTACTTC; clone size: -; J gene: TRBJ2-7; D gene: TRBD2; V gene: TRBV19; CDR3 length: 16
CDR3 protein: CASSLEGAHNEQFF; CDR3 DNA: TGTGCCAGCAGCTTGGAAGGGGCTCACAATGAGCAGTTCTTC; clone size: -; J gene: TRBJ2-1; D gene: -; V gene: TRBV5-4; CDR3 length: 14
CDR3 protein: CASSLKQGTSGNTIYF; CDR3 DNA: TGTGCCAGCAGCCTCAAACAGGGGACCTCTGGAAACACCATATATTTT; clone size: -; J gene: TRBJ1-3; D gene: -; V gene: TRBV21-1; CDR3 length: 16
CDR3 protein: CASSSRGGGTDTQYF; CDR3 DNA: TGTGCCAGCAGCTCCCGAGGTGGAGGCACAGATACGCAGTATTTT; clone size: -; J gene: TRBJ2-3; D gene: -; V gene: TRBV7-3; CDR3 length: 15
CDR3 protein: CASSAGIQKNEKLFF; CDR3 DNA: TGTGCCAGCAGCGCGGGGATACAAAAAAATGAAAAACTGTTTTTT; clone size: -; J gene: TRBJ1-4; D gene: -; V gene: TRBV9; CDR3 length: 15
CDR3 protein: CASSNWGVTEAFF; CDR3 DNA: TGTGCCAGCAGCAATTGGGGAGTCACTGAAGCTTTCTTT; clone size: -; J gene: TRBJ1-1; D gene: -; V gene: TRBV21-1; CDR3 length: 13
CDR3 protein: CSVARDLDTQYF; CDR3 DNA: TGCAGCGTTGCGCGGGACCTGGATACGCAGTATTTT; clone size: once; J gene: TRBJ2-3; D gene: -; V gene: TRBV29-1; CDR3 length: 12
CDR3 protein: CASSIVLAGLSNQPQHF; CDR3 DNA: TGTGCCAGTAGTATAGTTTTGGCGGGGTTAAGCAATCAGCCCCAGCATTTT; clone size: -; J gene: TRBJ1-5; D gene: -; V gene: TRBV19; CDR3 length: 17
CDR3 protein: CASSQRQGAWVNTEAFF; CDR3 DNA: TGTGCCAGCTCACAACGACAGGGAGCTTGGGTGAACACTGAAGCTTTCTTT; clone size: -; J gene: TRBJ1-1; D gene: TRBD1; V gene: TRBV18; CDR3 length: 17
CDR3 protein: CAISESGQGGDTQYF; CDR3 DNA: TGTGCCATCAGTGAGTCTGGACAGGGTGGCGATACGCAGTATTTT; clone size: -; J gene: TRBJ2-3; D gene: TRBD1; V gene: TRBV10-3; CDR3 length: 15
CDR3 protein: CASSQQGGGGEKLFF; CDR3 DNA: TGTGCCAGCAGCCAGCAGGGGGGAGGAGGAGAAAAACTGTTTTTT; clone size: -; J gene: TRBJ1-4; D gene: TRBD1; V gene: TRBV11-2; CDR3 length: 15
CDR3 protein: CASSQARNTGELFF; CDR3 DNA: TGTGCCAGCAGCCAAGCCAGAAACACCGGGGAGCTGTTTTTT; clone size: -; J gene: TRBJ2-2; D gene: -; V gene: TRBV3-1/TRBV3-2; CDR3 length: 14
CDR3 protein: CASSEQGIGNTIYF; CDR3 DNA: TGTGCCAGCTCAGAACAGGGGATTGGAAACACCATATATTTT; clone size: once; J gene: TRBJ1-3; D gene: TRBD1; V gene: TRBV18; CDR3 length: 14
CDR3 protein: CASSPRRATNEKLFF; CDR3 DNA: TGTGCCAGCAGTCCGCGCAGGGCTACTAATGAAAAACTGTTTTTT; clone size: -; J gene: TRBJ1-4; D gene: -; V gene: TRBV27; CDR3 length: 15
CDR3 protein: CASSFQALSQETQYF; CDR3 DNA: TGTGCCAGCAGCTTTCAGGCCCTCAGCCAAGAGACCCAGTACTTC; clone size: -; J gene: TRBJ2-5; D gene: -; V gene: TRBV7-6; CDR3 length: 15
CDR3 protein: CASSLSGLADYNEQFF; CDR3 DNA: TGTGCCAGCAGCTTATCTGGACTAGCGGACTACAATGAGCAGTTCTTC; clone size: -; J gene: TRBJ2-1; D gene: TRBD2; V gene: TRBV7-8; CDR3 length: 16
CDR3 protein: CASSPNQGLTQYF; CDR3 DNA: TGTGCCAGCAGCCCAAACCAGGGGCTAACGCAGTATTTT; clone size: -; J gene: TRBJ2-3; D gene: -; V gene: TRBV12-3/TRBV12-4; CDR3 length: 13
CDR3 protein: CASSLRGGARGYGYTF; CDR3 DNA: TGTGCCAGCAGCCTCAGAGGGGGGGCTCGGGGCTATGGCTACACCTTC; clone size: -; J gene: TRBJ1-2; D gene: -; V gene: TRBV6-2/TRBV6-3; CDR3 length: 16
CDR3 protein: CASSLWEGRGNTEAFF; CDR3 DNA: TGTGCCAGCAGTTTATGGGAGGGGCGAGGGAACACTGAAGCTTTCTTT; clone size: -; J gene: TRBJ1-1; D gene: -; V gene: TRBV28; CDR3 length: 16
CDR3 protein: CASSSSRGTGNQPQHF; CDR3 DNA: TGTGCCAGTAGTTCATCTCGCGGGACGGGGAATCAGCCCCAGCATTTT; clone size: -; J gene: TRBJ1-5; D gene: -; V gene: TRBV19; CDR3 length: 16
CDR3 protein: CASTPPWGRGTQYF; CDR3 DNA: TGTGCCAGCACCCCGCCATGGGGCAGAGGGACCCAGTACTTC; clone size: -; J gene: TRBJ2-5; D gene: -; V gene: TRBV6-7; CDR3 length: 14
CDR3 protein: CASSVGLTSYEQYF; CDR3 DNA: TGTGCCAGCAGCGTAGGCCTTACCAGCTACGAGCAGTACTTC; clone size: -; J gene: TRBJ2-7; D gene: -; V gene: TRBV9; CDR3 length: 14
CDR3 protein: CASSQDLDGGATDTQYF; CDR3 DNA: TGTGCCAGCAGCCAAGATCTAGACGGGGGGGCCACAGATACGCAGTATTTT; clone size: -; J gene: TRBJ2-3; D gene: TRBD2; V gene: TRBV4-2; CDR3 length: 17
CDR3 protein: CASSLSLRTWGGETQYF; CDR3 DNA: TGTGCCAGCAGTTTGTCACTCCGCACCTGGGGGGGGGAGACCCAGTACTTC; clone size: -; J gene: TRBJ2-5; D gene: TRBD2; V gene: TRBV28; CDR3 length: 17
CDR3 protein: CASSIVGRGLNQPQHF; CDR3 DNA: TGTGCCAGTAGTATAGTAGGCAGGGGGCTAAATCAGCCCCAGCATTTT; clone size: -; J gene: TRBJ1-5; D gene: TRBD1; V gene: TRBV19; CDR3 length: 16
CDR3 protein: CASSLPSDTKNTEAFF; CDR3 DNA: TGTGCCAGCAGCTTACCCTCGGACACAAAGAACACTGAAGCTTTCTTT; clone size: once; J gene: TRBJ1-1; D gene: -; V gene: TRBV7-9; CDR3 length: 16
CDR3 protein: CASSQGQNYEQYF; CDR3 DNA: TGCGCCAGCAGCCAGGGACAGAACTACGAGCAGTACTTC; clone size: once; J gene: TRBJ2-7; D gene: TRBD1; V gene: TRBV5-1; CDR3 length: 13